The rows below give T cell receptor beta chains drawn from one sample of a study of PD-L1 blockade in urothelial cancer. Data came from immunoSEQ multiplex PCR; TCRdb stores just in-frame clones and leaves some out. The sample carries about 72,000 clones, 75% to 90% recorded once. The material was PBMCs, obtained around atezolizumab (anti-PD-L1) treatment. These TCRs come from a man between 60 and 70 years old with urothelial cancer. Both conserved end residues are part of each CDR3. The D gene is left open where the match is weak. Rows may omit the clone size; those that give it use once, few, many or a size class.

v_call	d_call	j_call	clone_size	cdr3_aa	cdr3_nt
TRBV9	TRBD2	TRBJ2-4	NA	CASSLMGEGSNIQYF	TGTGCCAGCAGCCTGATGGGGGAGGGCTCAAACATTCAGTACTTC
TRBV30	NA	TRBJ2-5	NA	CAWSGGLQETQYF	TGTGCCTGGAGTGGGGGCCTACAAGAGACCCAGTACTTC
TRBV7-2	NA	TRBJ2-1	few	CASSSGGPSYNEQFF	TGTGCCAGCAGCTCGGGGGGCCCCTCCTACAATGAGCAGTTCTTC
TRBV7-2	NA	TRBJ2-5	NA	CASSLQRFQETQYF	TGTGCCAGCAGCTTACAGCGGTTTCAAGAGACCCAGTACTTC
TRBV10-3	TRBD1	TRBJ2-3	NA	CANYQDRGRTDTQYF	TGTGCCAACTATCAGGACAGGGGGCGAACAGATACGCAGTATTTT
TRBV28	NA	TRBJ1-3	NA	CASSLDSWSGNTIYF	TGTGCCAGCAGTTTAGACAGTTGGTCTGGAAACACCATATATTTT
TRBV7-9	NA	TRBJ1-1	NA	CASSSWAQGSGTEAFF	TGTGCCAGCAGCTCTTGGGCTCAGGGGAGTGGCACTGAAGCTTTCTTT
TRBV6-1	TRBD1	TRBJ1-2	NA	CASSETGTAVGYTF	TGTGCCAGCAGTGAAACCGGGACAGCCGTTGGCTACACCTTC
TRBV29-1	TRBD2	TRBJ2-5	NA	CSVDIWRGGGETQYF	TGCAGCGTTGATATCTGGCGGGGGGGCGGGGAGACCCAGTACTTC
TRBV5-5	TRBD1	TRBJ2-7	NA	CASHLQGEEQYF	TGTGCCAGCCATTTACAGGGGGAAGAGCAGTACTTC
TRBV5-1	TRBD1	TRBJ1-1	NA	CASSIQTGGTEAFF	TGCGCCAGCAGCATACAGACAGGGGGCACTGAAGCTTTCTTT
TRBV11-2	NA	TRBJ2-5	NA	CASSFGALQETQYF	TGTGCCAGCAGCTTTGGGGCCCTCCAAGAGACCCAGTACTTC
TRBV11-3	NA	TRBJ2-3	NA	CASKWRGADTQYF	TGTGCCAGCAAGTGGCGGGGAGCCGATACGCAGTATTTT
TRBV5-1	TRBD1	TRBJ2-1	NA	CASRRTGLSSYNEQFF	TGCGCCAGCAGGCGGACAGGGTTAAGCTCCTACAATGAGCAGTTCTTC
TRBV28	NA	TRBJ1-5	NA	CASRQLRVHQPQHF	TGTGCCAGCAGACAACTCAGGGTTCATCAGCCCCAGCATTTT
TRBV19	TRBD1	TRBJ2-7	few	CASSIGTGDGSSYEQYF	TGTGCCAGTAGTATTGGGACAGGGGACGGTAGCTCCTACGAGCAGTACTTC
TRBV20-1	NA	TRBJ2-1	NA	CSAILNNEQFF	TGCAGTGCCATCCTAAATAATGAGCAGTTCTTC
TRBV29-1	TRBD1	TRBJ1-2	few	CSVESAGGGVLGYTF	TGCAGCGTTGAATCGGCAGGGGGCGGAGTATTAGGCTACACCTTC
TRBV9	TRBD2	TRBJ2-3	NA	CASSVEPSGVSTDTQYF	TGTGCCAGCAGCGTAGAGCCTAGCGGGGTGAGCACAGATACGCAGTATTTT
TRBV12-5	NA	TRBJ2-5	NA	CASALGLLQETQYF	TGTGCTAGTGCCCTCGGACTTCTTCAAGAGACCCAGTACTTC
TRBV9	TRBD2	TRBJ2-5	once	CASSRTSGTQYF	TGTGCCAGCAGCAGGACTAGCGGGACCCAGTACTTC
TRBV7-8	NA	TRBJ2-5	NA	CASSTGQQETQYF	TGTGCCAGCAGCACTGGACAGCAAGAGACCCAGTACTTC
TRBV11-2	NA	TRBJ1-1	NA	CASSYGQNTEAFF	TGTGCCAGCAGCTACGGACAGAACACTGAAGCTTTCTTT
TRBV2	TRBD2	TRBJ2-3	NA	CASRAGLAGAYTQYF	TGTGCCAGCAGGGCAGGACTAGCGGGGGCCTATACGCAGTATTTT
TRBV11-2	TRBD1	TRBJ1-2	NA	CASSSDRGHGYTF	TGTGCCAGCAGTTCCGACAGGGGGCATGGCTACACCTTC
TRBV19	NA	TRBJ1-4	NA	CASSIPGGINEKLFF	TGTGCCAGTAGTATACCTGGAGGGATTAATGAAAAACTGTTTTTT
TRBV10-2	TRBD1	TRBJ1-4	NA	CASSQTGTGGNNEKLFF	TGCGCCAGCAGCCAAACCGGGACAGGGGGCAATAATGAAAAACTGTTTTTT
TRBV7-9	TRBD1	TRBJ2-2	NA	CASSSVGTANTGELFF	TGTGCCAGCAGCTCAGTAGGGACAGCGAACACCGGGGAGCTGTTTTTT
TRBV7-4	NA	TRBJ1-5	NA	CASSNRCANPPGQPQHF	TGTGCCAGCAGCAACCGGTGCGCTAACCCACCCGGTCAGCCCCAGCATTTT
TRBV19	NA	TRBJ1-1	NA	CASSVTGSNTEAFF	TGTGCCAGTAGTGTGACAGGTTCGAACACTGAAGCTTTCTTT
TRBV7-2	NA	TRBJ1-5	NA	CASSLRVGSGNQPQHF	TGTGCCAGCAGCTTAAGAGTCGGTTCGGGCAATCAGCCCCAGCATTTT
TRBV28	NA	TRBJ1-4	few	CASSLGGDEKLFF	TGTGCCAGCAGTTTAGGGGGGGATGAAAAACTGTTTTTT
TRBV29-1	NA	TRBJ1-4	few	CSVDSLATNEKLFF	TGCAGCGTTGATAGCCTTGCAACTAATGAAAAACTGTTTTTT
TRBV28	NA	TRBJ2-7	once	CASSLLGAAQYF	TGTGCCAGCAGTTTGTTAGGGGCGGCGCAGTACTTC
TRBV2	NA	TRBJ1-5	NA	CASSESSGQQPQHF	TGTGCCAGCAGTGAAAGTTCAGGGCAGCAGCCCCAGCATTTT
TRBV6-5	TRBD1	TRBJ1-5	NA	CASSRDRAGNQPQHF	TGTGCCAGCAGCCGTGACAGGGCCGGCAATCAGCCCCAGCATTTT
TRBV30	NA	TRBJ2-1	NA	CAWSVSLAYNEQFF	TGTGCCTGGAGTGTTAGTCTAGCCTACAATGAGCAGTTCTTC
TRBV6-1	TRBD1	TRBJ1-5	NA	CASSDSGTGANQPQHF	TGTGCCAGCAGTGATTCCGGGACAGGGGCCAATCAGCCCCAGCATTTT
TRBV30	NA	TRBJ1-2	NA	CAWSVGLKLGRYTF	TGTGCCTGGAGTGTCGGACTAAAACTAGGGCGCTACACCTTC
TRBV6-1	TRBD1	TRBJ2-7	NA	CASSRQGEIYEQYF	TGTGCCAGCAGCAGACAGGGGGAGATCTACGAGCAGTACTTC
TRBV5-1	TRBD1	TRBJ1-4	NA	CASSLAGTGNEKLFF	TGCGCCAGCAGCTTGGCCGGGACAGGGAATGAAAAACTGTTTTTT
TRBV5-1	NA	TRBJ1-1	few	CASSRLEAGARTEAFF	TGCGCCAGCAGCAGACTGGAGGCGGGGGCAAGGACTGAAGCTTTCTTT
TRBV5-6	NA	TRBJ1-2	NA	CASSSNRGLGGYTF	TGTGCCAGCAGCTCCAATCGGGGTCTGGGTGGCTACACCTTC
TRBV7-3	NA	TRBJ2-3	NA	CASSLNGVFDTQYF	TGTGCCAGCAGCTTAAACGGGGTGTTTGATACGCAGTATTTT
TRBV30	NA	TRBJ1-1	NA	CAWKLQGRDTEAFF	TGTGCCTGGAAGCTACAGGGACGGGACACTGAAGCTTTCTTT